The 20 T cell receptor beta chains presented below share a single source sample, sequenced in a study of cytotoxic CD8 clonotypes in ibrutinib-treated CLL. Some clones are missing from TCRdb's copy, which holds only in-frame ones; the method was immunoSEQ multiplex PCR. The sample contains 150,000 to 250,000 clones, approximately 72% of which appear only once. The specimen was PBMCs, collected after 24 months of ibrutinib treatment. Receptors originate from a human donor with chronic lymphocytic leukemia.

This clone occurred a few times. The chain joins TRBV11-3 to TRBJ2-3, with TRBD2 matching over 8 bases. The germline CDR1 and CDR2 sequences are SGHNT and YENEEA. V dropped 8 bases and J dropped 0; count of bases not matched to a gene: 7. The CDR3 contains 15 residues. CDR3 in DNA: TGTGCCAGCTCACAGCGGGAGAGCAGCACAGATACGCAGTATTTT. Its translation: CASSQRESSTDTQYF.

The gene calls are TRBV10-3 and TRBJ2-1; 13 bases are shared with TRBD2. The V segment lost 3 bases and the J segment 1 base; nucleotides outside the gene matches: 6. The CDR3 runs 18 residues. CDR1 is ENHRY and CDR2 is SYGVKD in the germline V gene. CDR3 loop: CAISEPGLAGVSYNEQFF. The CDR3 coding sequence is TGTGCCATCAGTGAACCCGGACTAGCGGGAGTGTCCTACAATGAGCAGTTCTTC.

Worth noting for this clone: Other nucleotide sequences from this sample produce the same CDR3. The rearrangement uses TRBV10-3 and TRBJ2-7; D may correspond to TRBD1 or TRBD2 (5 bases each). This CDR3 is 17 amino acids long. Germline V gene sequence: CDR1 ENHRY, CDR2 SYGVKD. V lost 0 bases and J 1 base, leaving 16 bases between the germline ends. The CDR3 protein is CAISESWGRDPSYEQYF. CDR3 nucleotide sequence: TGTGCCATCAGTGAGTCATGGGGTCGGGACCCTTCCTACGAGCAGTACTTC.

The rearrangement joins TRBV19 to TRBJ2-3; a weak D match, TRBD2 (7 bases). Trimming pared 10 bases from V and 0 bases from J, leaving 23 bases between. CDR3 length: 17 residues. Germline V gives CDR1 LNHDA, CDR2 SQIVND (reference sequence). The CDR3 region has the DNA TGTGCCACCGAGGGAGGGGGTAACCCGTTGAGCACAGATACGCAGTATTTT. This sequence encodes CATEGGGNPLSTDTQYF.

This chain links TRBV28 with TRBJ2-7, with D perhaps matching TRBD1 (5 bases). CDR1 and CDR2 (germline): MDHEN, SYDVKM. Deletions cut 3 bases from V and 6 bases from J, with 12 bases between. CDR3 length: 13 amino acids. The CDR3 is CASSFPGRSEQYF. The CDR3 nucleotides read TGTGCCAGCAGTTTTCCAGGGCGCAGCGAGCAGTACTTC. The full variable domain, its missing parts supplied by reference TRBV28 and TRBJ2-7, is DVKVTQSSRYLVKRTGEKVFLECVQDMDHENMFWYRQDPGLGLRLIYFSYDVKMKEKGDIPEGYSVSREKKERFSLILESASTNQTSMYLCASSFPGRSEQYFGPGTRLTVT.

The chain is built from TRBV19 and TRBJ2-2; D may match TRBD1 or TRBD2 (5 bases each). The length of the CDR3 is 15 residues. V lost 3 bases, J lost 7 bases, and 15 bases lay in between. The V gene's germline CDR1 is LNHDA and CDR2 SQIVND (reference sequence). Here the CDR3 reads CASSITGAGGGELFF. Here the CDR3 DNA reads TGTGCCAGTAGTATTACCGGGGCCGGAGGCGGGGAGCTGTTTTTT.

V usage is TRBV7-2 and J usage is TRBJ2-4; a weak D match, TRBD2 (5 bases). The V and J ends lost 4 bases and 0 bases respectively, with 16 bases between them. This CDR3 contains 17 residues. Germline values: CDR1 SGHTA, CDR2 FQGNSA. Here the CDR3 reads CASSSRLVAGAKNIQYF. The CDR3 coding sequence is TGTGCCAGCAGCTCACGTTTAGTGGCGGGAGCCAAAAACATTCAGTACTTC.

V and J are TRBV6-1 and TRBJ2-7, with 8 bases identical to TRBD1. Trimming cost V 6 bases and J 0 bases; bases outside gene matches: 7. The germline CDR1 and CDR2 sequences are MNHNS and SASEGT. The CDR3 is 15 amino acids. As DNA, the CDR3 is TGTGCCAGCAGAAAGACAGGGGCGTTCTCCTACGAGCAGTACTTC. Its translation is CASRKTGAFSYEQYF.

The chain joins TRBV19 to TRBJ1-5; perhaps TRBD1 as D (6 bases). V lost 6 bases to trimming and J lost 3 bases, with 12 bases between them. Germline CDR1 reads LNHDA; CDR2 reads SQIVND (reference sequence). The CDR3 length is 14 residues. CDR3 sequence reads: CASSTGLVNQPQHF. As DNA, the CDR3 is TGTGCCAGTAGCACAGGGTTGGTCAATCAGCCCCAGCATTTT.

This clone came up a few times. The V gene is TRBV6-1, the J gene TRBJ2-5; D not resolved. This CDR3 is 14 amino acids long. The V gene's germline CDR1 is MNHNS and CDR2 SASEGT. Deletions cut 7 bases from V and 1 base from J, with 13 bases between. The DNA of the CDR3 is TGTGCCAGCATTCAAACACTCGGCCAAGAGACCCAGTACTTC. Encoded protein: CASIQTLGQETQYF.

CDR3 loop: CASSYTTNTGPYEQYF. CDR3 coding DNA: TGTGCCAGCAGTTACACAACAAACACCGGACCCTACGAGCAGTACTTC. The chain employs TRBV6-5 and TRBJ2-7, with no clear D. CDR3 length: 16 amino acids. The germline V gene has CDR1 MNHEY and CDR2 SVGAGI. Trimming pared 2 bases from V and 2 bases from J, leaving 16 bases between.

This rearrangement joins TRBV29-1 to TRBJ2-5; D is undetermined. V was clipped by 0 bases and J by 4 bases, with 18 bases between them. There are 16 residues in the CDR3. CDR1 is SQVTM, CDR2 ANQGSEA, per germline. This chain's CDR3 is CSVEDLVVPYGETQYF. CDR3 DNA sequence: TGCAGCGTTGAAGATCTAGTTGTCCCCTACGGAGAGACCCAGTACTTC.

The V and J genes are TRBV6-5 and TRBJ2-7; tentative D call: TRBD2 (7 bases). This CDR3 comprises 15 residues. Germline CDR1 MNHEY, CDR2 SVGAGI. Trimming removed 7 bases from V and 3 bases from J, with 19 bases in between. The CDR3 DNA follows: TGTGCCAGCACCAAAACGGGGGGCGACGGCTACGAGCAGTACTTC. Translated, it gives CASTKTGGDGYEQYF.

The rearrangement links TRBV5-4 to TRBJ2-7, with 7 nucleotides matching TRBD2. The germline gives CDR1 SGHNT, CDR2 YYREEE (reference sequence). This CDR3 has 15 amino acids. The V and J ends lost 0 bases and 4 bases, in that order; junction bases with no gene match: 7. CDR3 bases: TGTGCCAGCAGCTTGGCGAGCGGGATTCAATACGAGCAGTACTTC. Translated: CASSLASGIQYEQYF.

V gene TRBV28 combines with J gene TRBJ2-7, with D perhaps matching TRBD1 or TRBD2 (6 bases each). Germline V CDR1 and CDR2: MDHEN, SYDVKM. The CDR3 runs to 12 residues. V was trimmed by 8 bases and J by 12 bases, leaving 20 bases between them. Here the CDR3 DNA reads TGTGCCAGCGAAACTACGTACGGGGGCCCGTACTTC. It codes for CASETTYGGPYF.

The rearrangement joins TRBV4-1 to TRBJ1-1; tentative D call: TRBD1 (6 bases). Deletions cut 7 bases from V and 3 bases from J, with 9 bases between. Germline V gives CDR1 MGHRA, CDR2 YSYEKL. The CDR3 has 12 amino acids. The CDR3 region is CASKRGDTEAFF. In DNA form, the CDR3 reads TGCGCCAGCAAGAGGGGGGACACTGAAGCTTTCTTT.

This clone was picked up a small number of times. The chain has TRBV5-4 and TRBJ2-1; D remains ambiguous. The CDR3 covers 13 residues. CDR1 is SGHNT and CDR2 is YYREEE in the germline V gene (reference sequence). Trimming removed 0 bases from V and 2 bases from J, with 3 bases in between. CDR3 sequence reads: CASSLVTYNEQFF. DNA of the CDR3: TGTGCCAGCAGCTTGGTTACCTACAATGAGCAGTTCTTC.

The V call is TRBV9, the J call TRBJ2-7; 11 bases are a match to TRBD2. Germline CDR1 is SGDLS and CDR2 is YYNGEE. The CDR3 runs 15 residues. With V trimmed by 4 bases and J by 6 bases, 9 bases remained unmatched. The CDR3 nucleotides are TGTGCCAGCAGCTTTGGGACTAGCGGAAGCTCCGAGCAGTACTTC. Protein sequence: CASSFGTSGSSEQYF.

The chain carries TRBV18 and TRBJ1-4; maybe TRBD1 (6 bases). CDR1 is KGHSH, CDR2 LQKENI, per germline. V dropped 3 bases and J dropped 2 bases, with 13 bases sitting between them. The CDR3 contains 16 residues. This CDR3 reads CASSPGTKGTNEKLFF. The CDR3 DNA reads TGTGCCAGCTCACCCGGGACAAAAGGGACTAATGAAAAACTGTTTTTT.

This chain uses TRBV4-2 with TRBJ2-7; D might be TRBD1 (6 bases). CDR1 is LGHNA, CDR2 YNFKEQ, per germline. V was cut by 3 bases and J by 5 bases, with 17 bases left in between. This CDR3 is 15 amino acids long. The DNA of the CDR3 is TGTGCCAGCAGCCAGGCAACAGGGCCGGGCAACGAGCAGTACTTC. This encodes CASSQATGPGNEQYF.